A single sample is the source of the 24 T cell receptor beta chains below, sequenced in a study of T-cell reconstitution after alpha-beta-depleted transplantation in children. Library preparation (for TCRbeta) was performed with unique molecular identifiers. TCRdb ran MiXCR on the PCR reads and lists one entry per CDR3 protein. This sample has over 150,000 distinct CDR3 sequences; about 7% occur once, and the top ten carry approximately 5.7%. Specimen: PBMCs, collected before TCRalphabeta/CD19-depleted stem cell transplant. These receptor sequences come from a boy between 2 and 10 years old with acute lymphoblastic leukemia, due to receive a stem cell transplant.

This clonotype was found many times. The chain has TRBV29-1 and TRBJ1-1; no definite D call. Germline V gene sequence: CDR1 SQVTM, CDR2 ANQGSEA. The CDR3 covers 13 residues. V lost 2 bases, J lost 3 bases, and 10 bases lay in between. The CDR3 region has the DNA TGCAGCGTTGAAAAGAGGTTGGACACTGAAGCTTTCTTT. It encodes CSVEKRLDTEAFF.

This clonotype was counted many times. The chain joins TRBV6-5 to TRBJ2-7; 12 bases are a match to TRBD2. J gave up 3 bases and V 2 bases, and 2 bases lay outside the gene matches. The CDR3 contains 15 residues. CDR1 is MNHEY and CDR2 is SVGAGI in the germline V gene. CDR3: CASSYLAGGDYEQYF. For the CDR3, the DNA is TGTGCCAGCAGTTACCTAGCGGGAGGGGACTACGAGCAGTACTTC.

This clonotype was counted at least ten times. The chain couples TRBV11-2 to TRBJ1-2; D gene unclear. Trimming shortened V by 0 bases and J by 3 bases, and 5 bases separated the two germline ends. This CDR3 region has 13 residues. Germline CDR1 is SGHAT and CDR2 is FQNNGV. The CDR3 here is CASSLDLDYGYTF. CDR3 sequence (DNA): TGTGCCAGCAGCTTAGATCTCGACTATGGCTACACCTTC. Together with reference TRBV11-2 and TRBJ1-2, the CDR3 gives the full variable domain: EAGVAQSPRYKIIEKRQSVAFWCNPISGHATLYWYQQILGQGPKLLIQFQNNGVVDDSQLPKDRFSAERLKGVDSTLKIQPAKLEDSAVYLCASSLDLDYGYTFGSGTRLTVV.

The genes are TRBV3-1 and TRBJ2-6; D is ambiguous. CDR1 and CDR2 (germline): LGHDT, YNNKEL (reference sequence). Trimming stripped 11 bases from V and 1 base from J, with 9 bases between. The CDR3 length is 13 residues. In DNA, the CDR3 is TGTGCCTTCTGCGAATCTGGGGCCAACGTCCTGACTTTC. Protein sequence: CAFCESGANVLTF.

This clonotype was counted at least ten times. V usage is TRBV28 and J usage is TRBJ2-1; perhaps TRBD2 as D (5 bases). The V gene's germline CDR1 is MDHEN and CDR2 SYDVKM. This CDR3 spans 15 amino acids. Trimming took off 3 bases at V and 8 bases at J, with 17 bases between the two ends. CDR3 sequence: CASSFSRVTIDEQFF. The CDR3 nucleotides are TGTGCCAGCAGTTTTTCGCGGGTAACCATAGATGAGCAGTTCTTC.

CDR3 region: CSASPFQWGGELFF. CDR3 in DNA: TGCAGTGCTAGCCCTTTTCAATGGGGCGGGGAGCTGTTTTTT. This chain connects TRBV20-1 to TRBJ2-2, with D unclear. The CDR3 has 14 residues. The V end was cut by 3 bases, the J end by 7 bases, with 15 bases between. CDR1 and CDR2 from the germline V gene are DFQATT and SNEGSKA (reference sequence).

This clonotype was observed a handful of times. The rearrangement joins TRBV28 to TRBJ1-2, with 7 bases that match TRBD1. Germline values: CDR1 MDHEN, CDR2 SYDVKM. This CDR3 comprises 15 residues. V lost 6 bases, J lost 4 bases, and 11 bases stayed unmatched. The CDR3: CASSRDRVGAYGYTF. As DNA, the CDR3 is TGTGCCAGCAGCCGCGACAGGGTCGGGGCCTATGGCTACACCTTC.

The CDR3 sequence: CASSVGTSPQETQYF. The CDR3 DNA is TGTGCCAGCAGTGTAGGGACTAGCCCTCAAGAGACCCAGTACTTC. V usage is TRBV6-1 and J usage is TRBJ2-5; 9 nucleotides line up with TRBD2. The CDR3 consists of 15 residues. Trimming cost V 4 bases and J 2 bases; bases outside gene matches: 5. Per the germline V gene, CDR1 is MNHNS and CDR2 is SASEGT.

The chain employs TRBV7-9 and TRBJ2-7; 8 positions agree with TRBD1. Germline loops: CDR1 SEHNR, CDR2 FQNEAQ (reference sequence). The CDR3 has 15 residues. J was trimmed by 2 bases and V by 2 bases; bases with no gene match: 5. DNA for the CDR3: TGTGCCAGCAGCTTATACGCAGGGGGCACCTACGAGCAGTACTTC. Amino acid sequence: CASSLYAGGTYEQYF.

This clonotype showed up many times. The chain couples TRBV28 to TRBJ1-1; D is unclear. The CDR3 consists of 11 residues. Germline CDR1 MDHEN, CDR2 SYDVKM. V lost 2 bases and J 11 bases, leaving 9 bases between the germline ends. CDR3 nucleotide sequence: TGTGCCAGCAGTTTAGGGGAACGGGCTTTCTTT. Translating gives CASSLGERAFF.

The rearrangement links TRBV20-1 to TRBJ2-5, with D tentatively TRBD1 (5 bases). Looked up from germline, CDR1 is DFQATT and CDR2 is SNEGSKA (reference sequence). The germline V and J ends were trimmed by 0 bases and 5 bases, with 10 bases remaining between them. The CDR3 length is 13 residues. The CDR3 DNA is TGCAGTGCTAGAGATGGGGCCGGTGAGACCCAGTACTTC. Translating it yields CSARDGAGETQYF.

This clonotype was seen repeatedly, ten times or more. The V call is TRBV6-2 or TRBV6-3, the J call TRBJ2-1, with D perhaps being TRBD1 or TRBD2 (5 bases each). Between the trimmed V and J ends, which lost 6 bases and 3 bases, there was a span of 27 bases. CDR3 length: 19 residues. The germline V gene has CDR1 MNHEY and CDR2 SVGEGT. The CDR3 loop is CASRFMDRTTIGGYNEQFF. In DNA, the CDR3 is TGTGCCAGCAGGTTTATGGATAGGACCACCATTGGGGGCTACAATGAGCAGTTCTTC.

Notes on this clonotype: Given a much more abundant clone one base away, this may be a read error. The genes are TRBV27 and TRBJ2-7; D possibly corresponds to TRBD2 (5 bases). Germline V CDR1 and CDR2: MNHEY, SMNVEV (reference sequence). The CDR3 consists of 12 residues. V dropped 4 bases and J dropped 5 bases, with 9 bases sitting between them. CDR3 residues: CASSSPGNEQYF. For the CDR3, the DNA is TGTGCCAGCAGTTCCCCGGGGAACGAGCAGTACTTC.

The chain uses TRBV5-5 and TRBJ2-1, with D tentatively TRBD1 (5 bases). CDR3 length: 14 amino acids. V lost 3 bases, J lost 3 bases, and 10 bases lay in between. CDR1 is SGHKS and CDR2 is YYEKEE in the germline V gene (reference sequence). CDR3 sequence reads: CASSSRASYNEQFF. The CDR3 DNA is TGTGCCAGCAGCTCCAGGGCAAGCTACAATGAGCAGTTCTTC.

This clonotype was seen repeatedly, ten times or more. The chain employs TRBV28 and TRBJ2-1; the D is unclear. The CDR3 contains 12 residues. Germline V gives CDR1 MDHEN, CDR2 SYDVKM. Trimming left V 2 bases short and J 8 bases short, with 7 bases between. In DNA form, the CDR3 reads TGTGCCAGCAGTTTAGGGTGGGATGAGCAGTTCTTC. This sequence encodes CASSLGWDEQFF. The complete variable domain, with remaining parts taken from reference TRBV28 and TRBJ2-1, reads DVKVTQSSRYLVKRTGEKVFLECVQDMDHENMFWYRQDPGLGLRLIYFSYDVKMKEKGDIPEGYSVSREKKERFSLILESASTNQTSMYLCASSLGWDEQFFGPGTRLTVL.

This clonotype was counted many times. The gene calls are TRBV28 and TRBJ2-1; 10 nucleotides align to TRBD1. The CDR3 sequence is 15 residues long. V was clipped by 6 bases and J by 3 bases; unmatched bases: 5. Germline CDR1 is MDHEN and CDR2 is SYDVKM. The DNA of the CDR3 is TGTGCCAGCAGGACCGGGACAGGGGTCTACAATGAGCAGTTCTTC. The encoded protein is CASRTGTGVYNEQFF.

This clonotype was recorded many times. V is TRBV9 and J is TRBJ2-3; D is undetermined. V was clipped by 0 bases and J by 4 bases, with 9 bases between them. This CDR3 is built from 14 residues. The germline V gene encodes CDR1 SGDLS and CDR2 YYNGEE. CDR3: CASSVGSSSDTQYF. In DNA, the CDR3 is TGTGCCAGCAGCGTAGGCTCCAGTTCAGATACGCAGTATTTT.

In this sample, this clonotype turned up a few times. This chain connects TRBV4-3 to TRBJ2-1; 10 bases line up with TRBD2. With 1 base clipped from V and 9 bases from J, the junction kept 6 bases outside the gene matches. Germline lookup yields CDR1 LGHNA and CDR2 YSLEER. The CDR3 totals 15 residues. The CDR3, as DNA: TGCGCCAGCAGCCAAGCATCTAGCGGGAGATTTGAGCAGTTCTTC. It encodes CASSQASSGRFEQFF.

This clonotype came up many times. This sequence joins TRBV6-5 and TRBJ1-1; 7 bases map to TRBD1. The CDR3 spans 14 residues. The V gene end was trimmed by 5 bases and the J gene end by 1 base; junction bases not matched to a gene: 4. Germline V gene lookup returns CDR1 MNHEY and CDR2 SVGAGI. CDR3 bases: TGTGCCAGCAGTCGGGACAGAGAGAACACTGAAGCTTTCTTT. Its protein is CASSRDRENTEAFF.

This clonotype has more than one count but fewer than ten. The rearrangement uses TRBV28 and TRBJ1-2, with D perhaps TRBD1 (5 bases). Germline values: CDR1 MDHEN, CDR2 SYDVKM. The CDR3 contains 18 residues. V dropped 3 bases and J dropped 5 bases, with 25 bases sitting between them. Here the CDR3 reads CASSFFPSRLQATYGYTF. DNA for the CDR3: TGTGCCAGCAGTTTCTTCCCTTCCCGTCTACAGGCCACTTATGGCTACACCTTC.

This clonotype was recorded many times. This sequence joins TRBV27 and TRBJ2-2, with 10 bases identical to TRBD1. V gave up 5 bases and J gave up 3 bases; unmatched junction bases: 12. In germline, CDR1 is MNHEY, CDR2 SMNVEV (reference sequence). The CDR3 sequence is 18 residues long. DNA of the CDR3: TGTGCCAGCAGTACCCACTTCACCGGACAGGGGGACACCGGGGAGCTGTTTTTT. Amino acids: CASSTHFTGQGDTGELFF.

V is TRBV3-1 and J is TRBJ2-5; 8 nucleotides match TRBD1. Germline V gene lookup returns CDR1 LGHDT and CDR2 YNNKEL (reference sequence). The CDR3 covers 18 residues. CDR3 sequence reads: CTISLRAGGAWNQETQYF. The DNA for the CDR3 is TGTACCATCAGTTTAAGGGCAGGGGGCGCCTGGAATCAAGAGACCCAGTACTTC.

This clonotype was detected a few times. The V and J genes are TRBV7-2 and TRBJ1-5, with 7 bases identical to TRBD1. V gave up 0 bases and J gave up 0 bases; unmatched junction bases: 5. CDR1 and CDR2 (germline): SGHTA, FQGNSA. The CDR3 contains 17 residues. CDR3 residues: CASSLAVGTVSNQPQHF. CDR3 sequence (DNA): TGTGCCAGCAGCTTAGCGGTGGGGACAGTTAGCAATCAGCCCCAGCATTTT. Using reference TRBV7-2 and TRBJ1-5 for the parts outside the CDR3, the full variable domain is GAGVSQSPSNKVTEKGKDVELRCDPISGHTALYWYRQSLGQGLEFLIYFQGNSAPDKSGLPSDRFSAERTGGSVSTLTIQRTQQEDSAVYLCASSLAVGTVSNQPQHFGDGTRLSIL.

A few counts support this clonotype. This chain joins TRBV27 and TRBJ1-4; D is uncertain. The CDR3 is made up of 14 amino acids. Germline lookup yields CDR1 MNHEY and CDR2 SMNVEV (reference sequence). Trimming removed 8 bases at V and 5 bases at J, with 15 bases between. CDR3: CASGPPGRNEKLFF. CDR3 in DNA: TGTGCCAGCGGACCACCCGGGCGAAATGAAAAACTGTTTTTT.